These 30 T cell receptor beta chains originate from one sample sequenced in a study of blood T cell repertoires in COVID-19. TCRdb's table, derived via immunoSEQ multiplex PCR, lists solely in-frame clones and lacks some. The sample has 95,000 to 110,000 clones; 85% to 90% are singletons. Sequenced: peripheral blood. The origin of the receptors is a man in his forties or fifties with acute or convalescent COVID-19.

V usage is TRBV28 and J usage is TRBJ2-1, with TRBD2 matching over 9 bases. The germline CDR1 and CDR2 sequences are MDHEN and SYDVKM. The CDR3 runs to 14 residues. V was clipped by 10 bases and J by 4 bases; unmatched bases: 8. The CDR3: CATHGLASYNEQFF. The CDR3 nucleotides read TGTGCCACCCACGGACTAGCGAGTTACAATGAGCAGTTCTTC.

The chain is built from TRBV7-9 and TRBJ2-5; 7 positions match TRBD1. With V trimmed by 5 bases and J by 7 bases, 10 bases remained unmatched. This CDR3 spans 14 amino acids. Germline values: CDR1 SEHNR, CDR2 FQNEAQ (reference sequence). The CDR3 spells CASSPLGTVGTQYF. CDR3 DNA: TGTGCCAGCAGCCCCCTTGGGACAGTCGGGACCCAGTACTTC.

This chain links TRBV25-1 with TRBJ2-1; D may be TRBD2 (6 bases). Trimming removed 2 bases at V and 0 bases at J, with 17 bases between. This CDR3 region has 18 residues. The germline V gene encodes CDR1 MGHDK and CDR2 SYGVNS. CDR3: CASSEQMGAGSSYNEQFF. In DNA, the CDR3 is TGTGCCAGCAGTGAACAAATGGGTGCGGGAAGCTCCTACAATGAGCAGTTCTTC.

This chain connects TRBV6-5 to TRBJ1-1; D uncertain. The V and J ends lost 6 bases and 2 bases respectively, with 10 bases between them. CDR3 length equals 13 residues. Germline loops: CDR1 MNHEY, CDR2 SVGAGI. CDR3 in amino acids: CASSSGRNTEAFF. DNA of the CDR3: TGTGCCAGCAGCTCGGGTAGAAACACTGAAGCTTTCTTT.

The V call is TRBV9, the J call TRBJ2-1; TRBD1 is a possible D gene (7 bases). V gave up 4 bases and J gave up 5 bases, with 16 bases separating them. The CDR3 has 15 residues. Germline V gives CDR1 SGDLS, CDR2 YYNGEE. The CDR3, as DNA: TGTGCCAGCAGCCCTCGCGGGACAGCTAACAATGAGCAGTTCTTC. Translated, it gives CASSPRGTANNEQFF.

This rearrangement joins TRBV6-5 to TRBJ1-2, with D tentatively TRBD1 (6 bases). V gave up 7 bases and J gave up 7 bases, with 19 bases separating them. This CDR3 contains 14 residues. Germline V lookup: CDR1 MNHEY, CDR2 SVGAGI. DNA of the CDR3: TGTGCCAGCATCCCAAGAAACAGGGTCGGTGGCTACACCTTC. Residues: CASIPRNRVGGYTF.

CDR3: CASSRLEDAGTGNEAFF. The CDR3 nucleotides are TGTGCCAGCAGCCGCTTAGAGGACGCCGGGACAGGGAATGAAGCTTTCTTT. The chain employs TRBV4-2 and TRBJ1-1, with TRBD1 identical over 9 bases. The CDR3 is 17 residues long. Trimming cost V 4 bases and J 7 bases; bases outside gene matches: 16. Looked up from germline, CDR1 is LGHNA and CDR2 is YNFKEQ.

The chain couples TRBV4-1 to TRBJ2-7; 7 nucleotides align to TRBD1. CDR1 is MGHRA, CDR2 YSYEKL, per germline. Trimming removed 1 base from V and 2 bases from J; junction bases left unmatched: 5. The CDR3 totals 15 residues. The CDR3 DNA reads TGCGCCAGCAGCCAAGGCGGACAGGCCACCTACGAGCAGTACTTC. The encoded protein is CASSQGGQATYEQYF.

V gene TRBV5-1 combines with J gene TRBJ2-7; 11 positions match TRBD1. After removal of 5 bases from V and 3 bases from J, the junction contained 4 bases not matched to a gene. The CDR3 is 14 residues long. The germline gives CDR1 SGHRS, CDR2 YFSETQ. This CDR3 reads CASRPGTGGYEQYF. CDR3 bases: TGCGCCAGCAGACCTGGGACAGGGGGCTACGAGCAGTACTTC.

The rearrangement uses TRBV28 and TRBJ2-6; TRBD2 aligns across 13 bases. Germline V CDR1 and CDR2: MDHEN, SYDVKM. There are 19 residues in the CDR3. J gave up 0 bases and V 8 bases, and 10 bases lay outside the gene matches. CDR3 protein: CASLGGGLAGISGANVLTF. For the CDR3, the DNA is TGTGCCAGCTTAGGAGGGGGACTAGCGGGAATCTCTGGGGCCAACGTCCTGACTTTC.

The chain links TRBV7-9 to TRBJ2-4; a weak D match, TRBD2 (6 bases). CDR3 length: 19 amino acids. Germline V lookup: CDR1 SEHNR, CDR2 FQNEAQ (reference sequence). Trimming removed 1 base at V and 1 base at J, with 20 bases between. For the CDR3, the DNA is TGTGCCAGCAGCTTAGTGGGCATCGGGGGAGTGGGGGCCAAAAACATTCAGTACTTC. It is translated as CASSLVGIGGVGAKNIQYF.

This clone was observed once. The V and J genes are TRBV19 and TRBJ2-1; 9 bases are shared with TRBD2. CDR1 is LNHDA, CDR2 SQIVND, per germline (reference sequence). The CDR3 covers 17 residues. V lost 5 bases, J lost 6 bases, and 14 bases stayed unmatched. CDR3 in DNA: TGTGCCAGTAGTCTCCCAGCGGGAGGTCCGGTGGGCAATGAGCAGTTCTTC. Its protein is CASSLPAGGPVGNEQFF.

The CDR3 nucleotides read TGCGCCAGCAGCTCGAGGGACAGCTACGAGCAGTACTTC. Translated, it gives CASSSRDSYEQYF. The J gene is TRBJ2-7, the V gene TRBV5-1; 7 positions match TRBD1. V trimming: 3 bases; J trimming: 3 bases; junction bases outside the gene matches: 3. Per the germline V gene, CDR1 is SGHRS and CDR2 is YFSETQ. The CDR3 contains 13 residues.

This chain uses TRBV28 with TRBJ1-1; no reliable D call. V lost 3 bases to trimming and J lost 5 bases, with 10 bases between them. Germline CDR1 is MDHEN and CDR2 is SYDVKM. This CDR3 has 13 amino acids. CDR3 protein: CASSLTEGTEAFF. The CDR3 nucleotides read TGTGCCAGCAGTTTGACCGAGGGTACTGAAGCTTTCTTT.

The V and J genes are TRBV24-1 and TRBJ2-3; TRBD2 agrees at 8 bases. After removal of 4 bases from V and 1 base from J, the junction contained 6 bases not matched to a gene. Germline loops: CDR1 KGHDR, CDR2 SFDVKD. The length of the CDR3 is 16 residues. The CDR3 nucleotides are TGTGCCACCAGTGACCCCTGGCGGGAGGGCACAGATACGCAGTATTTT. This codes for CATSDPWREGTDTQYF.

With respect to this clone: Other nucleotide sequences from this sample produce the same CDR3. The gene calls are TRBV19 and TRBJ2-2; tentatively, D is TRBD1 (6 bases). Germline CDR1 reads LNHDA; CDR2 reads SQIVND (reference sequence). The CDR3 totals 15 residues. The ends were cut back, 3 bases at V and 7 bases at J, with 15 bases in the middle. The CDR3 spells CASSILAGAGGELFF. As DNA, the CDR3 is TGTGCCAGTAGTATTTTGGCAGGGGCGGGCGGGGAGCTGTTTTTT. Based on the CDR3 plus reference TRBV19 and TRBJ2-2, the full variable domain is DGGITQSPKYLFRKEGQNVTLSCEQNLNHDAMYWYRQDPGQGLRLIYYSQIVNDFQKGDIAEGYSVSREKKESFPLTVTSAQKNPTAFYLCASSILAGAGGELFFGEGSRLTVL.

The genes are TRBV4-1 and TRBJ2-2; 12 bases are a match to TRBD2. CDR1 is MGHRA, CDR2 YSYEKL, per germline. V trimming: 1 base; J trimming: 7 bases; junction bases outside the gene matches: 4. The CDR3 is 16 amino acids. The DNA of the CDR3 is TGCGCCAGCAGCCAAGCGCAGACTAGCGGGAGCGGGGAGCTGTTTTTT. Protein: CASSQAQTSGSGELFF.

The chain combines TRBV7-2 with TRBJ1-1, with TRBD1 matching 7 bases. Losses at the gene ends were 3 bases for V and 5 bases for J; bases not matched to a gene: 6. Germline V gives CDR1 SGHTA, CDR2 FQGNSA. This CDR3 contains 14 residues. The CDR3 sequence is CASSFRTGGTEAFF. CDR3 DNA sequence: TGTGCCAGCAGCTTCCGGACAGGAGGAACTGAAGCTTTCTTT. The full variable domain, in which reference TRBV7-2 and TRBJ1-1 provide the parts outside the CDR3, is GAGVSQSPSNKVTEKGKDVELRCDPISGHTALYWYRQSLGQGLEFLIYFQGNSAPDKSGLPSDRFSAERTGGSVSTLTIQRTQQEDSAVYLCASSFRTGGTEAFFGQGTRLTVV.

The chain has TRBV19 and TRBJ1-5; TRBD1 matches 8 bases. The CDR3 totals 13 residues. CDR1 is LNHDA and CDR2 is SQIVND in the germline V gene (reference sequence). J lost 7 bases, V lost 5 bases, and 4 bases had no gene match. The CDR3 DNA reads TGTGCCAGTAGTGTGGACAGGGCACAGCCCCAGCATTTT. Amino acid sequence: CASSVDRAQPQHF.

This clone was detected a few times. This sequence joins TRBV4-1 and TRBJ1-3; D gene unclear. Germline lookup yields CDR1 MGHRA and CDR2 YSYEKL. The V and J ends lost 1 base and 2 bases respectively, with 9 bases between them. CDR3 size: 15 residues. In DNA form, the CDR3 reads TGCGCCAGCAGCCAAGTTCCGGGGACTGGAAACACCATATATTTT. It specifies CASSQVPGTGNTIYF.

This rearrangement joins TRBV12-3 or TRBV12-4 to TRBJ1-2; possibly TRBD1 for D (5 bases). This CDR3 has 13 residues. V was pared by 5 bases and J by 4 bases, with 11 bases between. Here the CDR3 reads CASSLTGRYGYTF. The CDR3 coding sequence is TGTGCCAGCAGTCTTACAGGTCGCTATGGCTACACCTTC.

A single count supports this clone. The CDR3 protein is CATSEPGTGRTGELFF. DNA for the CDR3: TGTGCCACCAGTGAGCCCGGGACAGGGCGGACCGGGGAGCTGTTTTTT. The chain couples TRBV24-1 to TRBJ2-2; 9 positions agree with TRBD1. The CDR3 spans 16 residues. Germline assignment: CDR1 KGHDR and CDR2 SFDVKD. Trimming removed 4 bases from V and 5 bases from J; junction bases left unmatched: 7.

The sample holds one count of this clone. The V and J genes are TRBV23-1 and TRBJ2-2, with D maybe TRBD1 (6 bases). TRBV23-1 is identified as an open reading frame with a role that is uncertain. V was shortened by 0 bases and J by 0 bases, with 14 bases between the two germline ends. The CDR3 has 18 residues. The CDR3, as DNA: TGCGCCAGCAGTCAATCGGACAGTTTAATATCGAACACCGGGGAGCTGTTTTTT. Protein: CASSQSDSLISNTGELFF.

V and J are TRBV27 and TRBJ2-7, with a possible D match to TRBD1 (5 bases). V lost 6 bases and J 1 base, leaving 10 bases between the germline ends. The CDR3 has 13 amino acids. Germline V gene sequence: CDR1 MNHEY, CDR2 SMNVEV (reference sequence). The DNA for the CDR3 is TGTGCCAGCAGGGGAACAGGTTCCTACGAGCAGTACTTC. It codes for CASRGTGSYEQYF.

The V and J genes are TRBV3-1 (or the pseudogene TRBV3-2) and TRBJ1-5; a possible D gene is TRBD1 (5 bases). CDR3 length equals 13 residues. Germline V gene lookup returns CDR1 LGHDT and CDR2 YNNKEL (reference sequence). V was shortened by 4 bases and J by 5 bases, with 9 bases between the two germline ends. The CDR3 DNA is TGTGCCAGCAGCCGCGGGGGGGATCAGCCCCAGCATTTT. Translation gives CASSRGGDQPQHF.

V gene TRBV30 combines with J gene TRBJ1-2, with TRBD1 as a possible D gene (5 bases). V dropped 4 bases and J dropped 4 bases, with 10 bases sitting between them. This CDR3 region has 12 residues. Germline loops: CDR1 GTSNPN, CDR2 SVGIG (reference sequence). CDR3: CAWMTGVYGYTF. DNA for the CDR3: TGTGCCTGGATGACGGGGGTCTATGGCTACACCTTC.

The CDR3 loop is CASRLTGTFPETQYF. CDR3 bases: TGTGCCAGCAGACTGACAGGGACGTTTCCAGAGACCCAGTACTTC. V gene TRBV6-6 combines with J gene TRBJ2-5; 7 bases are a match to TRBD1. The V gene's germline CDR1 is MNHNY and CDR2 SVGAGI (reference sequence). After removal of 6 bases from V and 4 bases from J, the junction contained 11 bases not matched to a gene. This CDR3 has 15 amino acids.

The chain is built from TRBV3-1 (or the pseudogene TRBV3-2) and TRBJ2-4; 8 bases are a match to TRBD2. The J segment lost 5 bases and the V segment lost 8 bases, leaving 5 bases of the junction unmatched. This CDR3 has 13 amino acids. Germline loops: CDR1 LGHDT, CDR2 YNNKEL (reference sequence). The CDR3 sequence is CASDRSGENIQYF. CDR3 in DNA: TGTGCCAGCGACCGTAGCGGGGAAAACATTCAGTACTTC.

The table lists this clone with a few counts. The CDR3 nucleotides read TGTGCCAGCAGCTTGACACCTTTCGAGCAGTACTTC. This gives the protein CASSLTPFEQYF. The V call is TRBV7-9, the J call TRBJ2-7; D not resolved. Between the trimmed V and J ends, which lost 3 bases and 6 bases, there was a span of 9 bases. The CDR3 spans 12 residues. CDR1 SEHNR and CDR2 FQNEAQ come from the germline V gene (reference sequence).

V usage is TRBV4-1 and J usage is TRBJ1-2; 11 bases are a match to TRBD1. There are 15 residues in the CDR3. Germline CDR1 is MGHRA and CDR2 is YSYEKL. The junction had 5 bases not matched to a gene; V was cut back by 4 bases and J by 4 bases. The CDR3 protein is CASSPGTGGSYGYTF. The CDR3 nucleotides read TGCGCCAGCAGCCCCGGGACAGGGGGTAGCTATGGCTACACCTTC.